Below, 25 T cell receptor beta chains from the same sample are listed, as sequenced in a study of OX40 agonist ivuxolimab in advanced cancers. Generated by immunoSEQ multiplex PCR, the TCRdb table keeps only in-frame clones and is missing some. Of 70,000 to 95,000 clones in the sample, around 90% were seen once. The input for sequencing was CD4+ or CD8+ T cells sorted from blood, taken in a trial of the OX40 agonist ivuxolimab. All receptors derive from an adult with an advanced solid tumor such as melanoma, head and neck, liver or kidney cancer.

The V and J genes are TRBV10-3 and TRBJ2-6; D is undetermined. CDR3 length equals 14 residues. V was pared by 6 bases and J by 1 base, with 7 bases between. Germline-derived CDR1 and CDR2 are ENHRY and SYGVKD. The CDR3 protein is CAISKMSGANVLTF. The CDR3 nucleotides are TGTGCCATCAGCAAAATGTCTGGGGCCAACGTCCTGACTTTC.

This chain uses TRBV6-1 with TRBJ2-7; tentatively, D is TRBD1 or TRBD2 (5 bases each). The CDR3 is 14 residues long. Germline CDR1 reads MNHNS; CDR2 reads SASEGT. The V gene lost 5 bases and the J gene lost 5 bases, with 16 bases spanning the gap. CDR3: CASSYRGGRDEQYF. CDR3 coding DNA: TGTGCCAGCAGTTATCGCGGAGGCAGGGACGAGCAGTACTTC.

A single count supports this clone. V is TRBV2 and J is TRBJ2-7; 8 nucleotides agree with TRBD1. V lost 7 bases and J lost 6; bases outside the gene matches: 20. Germline V gives CDR1 SNHLY, CDR2 FYNNEI. There are 17 residues in the CDR3. In nucleotides, the CDR3 is TGTGCCAGCAACGATGGACAGGGAAAAATTCCGGGCGGCGAGCAGTACTTC. It is translated as CASNDGQGKIPGGEQYF.

The chain combines TRBV21-1 with TRBJ1-4. TRBV21-1 is a listed pseudogene. This CDR3 contains 14 residues. CDR3 region: CASRRETDNEKLFF. DNA for the CDR3: TGTGCCAGCAGGAGGGAGACAGATAATGAAAAACTGTTTTTT.

The rearrangement links TRBV6-8 to TRBJ1-6; no definite D call. The CDR3 runs 14 residues. The V and J ends lost 10 bases and 10 bases respectively, with 20 bases between them. The germline gives CDR1 MNHGY, CDR2 SAAAGT. The CDR3 reads CATERADVASPLHF. DNA for the CDR3: TGTGCCACCGAACGGGCTGACGTCGCATCACCCCTCCACTTT.

This sequence joins TRBV9 and TRBJ1-4, with 8 bases fitting TRBD1. This CDR3 comprises 15 residues. CDR1 is SGDLS, CDR2 YYNGEE, per germline. J lost 2 bases, V lost 4 bases, and 4 bases had no gene match. The DNA of the CDR3 is TGTGCCAGCAGCTTTCGGACAGGGACTAATGAAAAACTGTTTTTT. Its translation: CASSFRTGTNEKLFF.

V is TRBV6-5 and J is TRBJ2-5; D remains ambiguous. Germline V gene lookup returns CDR1 MNHEY and CDR2 SVGAGI. Between the trimmed V and J ends, which lost 0 bases and 5 bases, there was a span of 7 bases. The CDR3 is 13 amino acids. DNA of the CDR3: TGTGCCAGCAGTTACTCGTTGGGGGAGACCCAGTACTTC. This gives the protein CASSYSLGETQYF.

The chain joins TRBV7-9 to TRBJ2-3; either TRBD1 or TRBD2 may supply D (5 bases each). V lost 1 base to trimming and J lost 4 bases, with 9 bases between them. The CDR3 has 14 amino acids. Germline loops: CDR1 SEHNR, CDR2 FQNEAQ (reference sequence). CDR3 in DNA: TGTGCCAGCAGCTTAGATTGGGGGTCAGATACGCAGTATTTT. This encodes CASSLDWGSDTQYF.

J is TRBJ1-5 and V is TRBV6-6, with D tentatively TRBD1 (6 bases). Per the germline V gene, CDR1 is MNHNY and CDR2 is SVGAGI (reference sequence). Trimming took 6 bases from V and 7 from J, leaving 16 bases between them. This CDR3 is built from 14 residues. The CDR3 region has the DNA TGTGCCAGCAGCCCCCAACAGGGTTCCCAGCCCCAGCATTTT. Its translation is CASSPQQGSQPQHF.

The chain couples TRBV11-2 to TRBJ2-7; 11 positions agree with TRBD1. J lost 5 bases, V lost 8 bases, and 8 bases had no gene match. This CDR3 contains 14 residues. CDR1 is SGHAT and CDR2 is FQNNGV in the germline V gene. Here the CDR3 reads CASGRTGGIDEQYF. The DNA of the CDR3 is TGTGCCAGCGGTCGGACAGGGGGCATCGACGAGCAGTACTTC.

The chain couples TRBV9 to TRBJ1-1; D is possibly TRBD1 (6 bases). CDR1 SGDLS and CDR2 YYNGEE come from the germline V gene. The V gene lost 4 bases and the J gene lost 6 bases, with 16 bases spanning the gap. The CDR3 has 14 residues. The CDR3, as DNA: TGTGCCAGCAGCATTGCCCCAGGGGACCCTGAAGCTTTCTTT. Translated: CASSIAPGDPEAFF.

For this clone: Other DNA sequences in the same sample also yield this CDR3. The chain couples TRBV9 to TRBJ1-3; D gene ambiguous. CDR1 is SGDLS, CDR2 YYNGEE, per germline. This CDR3 is 14 amino acids long. V lost 2 bases and J lost 0, with 6 bases in between. The CDR3 region has the DNA TGTGCCAGCAGCGTTTCTTCCTCTGGAAACACCATATATTTT. It codes for CASSVSSSGNTIYF.

The rearrangement uses TRBV7-3 and TRBJ2-5; the match to TRBD2 covers 8 bases. This CDR3 comprises 13 residues. CDR1 is SGHTA and CDR2 is FQGTGA in the germline V gene. After removal of 3 bases from V and 5 bases from J, the junction contained 2 bases not matched to a gene. The CDR3 bases are TGTGCCAGCAGCTTCGTAGCGGGGGAGACCCAGTACTTC. Protein sequence: CASSFVAGETQYF.

CDR3 sequence reads: CASSEGLGSFYEQYF. The CDR3 DNA sequence: TGCGCCAGCAGTGAGGGGCTTGGGAGCTTCTACGAGCAGTACTTC. The J gene is TRBJ2-7, the V gene TRBV10-1; maybe TRBD2 (5 bases). This CDR3 region has 15 residues. V lost 2 bases and J lost 3, with 14 bases in between. Germline assignment: CDR1 WNHNN and CDR2 SYGVQD (reference sequence).

The chain uses TRBV27 and TRBJ1-1; D is possibly TRBD1 (6 bases). CDR1 and CDR2 from the germline V gene are MNHEY and SMNVEV (reference sequence). V was cut by 6 bases and J by 0 bases, with 14 bases left in between. CDR3 length equals 15 residues. In DNA form, the CDR3 reads TGTGCCAGCAGCCAGGGAGCAGGGGTGAACACTGAAGCTTTCTTT. This gives the protein CASSQGAGVNTEAFF.

The V gene is TRBV18, the J gene TRBJ1-5; 12 positions agree with TRBD1. This CDR3 spans 18 amino acids. Germline loops: CDR1 KGHSH, CDR2 LQKENI. V shed 0 bases, J shed 0 bases, and the junction held 3 bases outside the gene matches. CDR3 region: CASSPPGTGGYSNQPQHF. For the CDR3, the DNA is TGTGCCAGCTCACCACCAGGGACAGGGGGCTATAGCAATCAGCCCCAGCATTTT. The whole variable domain, filled in from reference TRBV18 and TRBJ1-5, reads NAGVMQNPRHLVRRRGQEARLRCSPMKGHSHVYWYRQLPEEGLKFMVYLQKENIIDESGMPKERFSAEFPKEGPSILRIQQVVRGDSAAYFCASSPPGTGGYSNQPQHFGDGTRLSIL.

The chain has TRBV15 and TRBJ2-3; 11 nucleotides agree with TRBD1. This CDR3 contains 17 residues. Germline V gene data show CDR1 as LNHNV and CDR2 as YYDKDF (reference sequence). Losses at the gene ends were 2 bases for V and 10 bases for J; bases not matched to a gene: 14. CDR3 sequence reads: CATSRHQGVGTGGAQYF. The CDR3 DNA is TGTGCCACCAGCAGACACCAGGGGGTGGGGACAGGGGGAGCGCAGTATTTT.

The J gene is TRBJ2-7, the V gene TRBV11-2; 7 nucleotides agree with TRBD2. This CDR3 is built from 17 residues. Per germline, CDR1 SGHAT and CDR2 FQNNGV. The ends lost 2 bases at V and 7 bases at J; junction bases unmatched: 17. The CDR3 DNA reads TGTGCCAGCAGCTTAATAATTACCAGCGGGATTCGGAGGGAGCAGTACTTC. It encodes CASSLIITSGIRREQYF. Together with reference TRBV11-2 and TRBJ2-7, the CDR3 gives the full variable domain: EAGVAQSPRYKIIEKRQSVAFWCNPISGHATLYWYQQILGQGPKLLIQFQNNGVVDDSQLPKDRFSAERLKGVDSTLKIQPAKLEDSAVYLCASSLIITSGIRREQYFGPGTRLTVT.

The chain uses TRBV30 and TRBJ1-2; tentative D call: TRBD1 (5 bases). Trimming took 0 bases from V and 4 from J, leaving 9 bases between them. The CDR3 totals 13 residues. Germline V gene sequence: CDR1 GTSNPN, CDR2 SVGIG (reference sequence). As DNA, the CDR3 is TGTGCCTGGAGTGTACAGGAAGGCTATGGCTACACCTTC. Amino acids: CAWSVQEGYGYTF.

The chain links TRBV29-1 to TRBJ1-1, with 8 bases matching TRBD1. Germline CDR1 reads SQVTM; CDR2 reads ANQGSEA. This CDR3 has 15 amino acids. J lost 6 bases, V lost 4 bases, and 13 bases had no gene match. CDR3 amino acids: CSVVLAGGLRAEAFF. The CDR3 nucleotides read TGCAGCGTTGTACTGGCAGGGGGCTTAAGGGCTGAAGCTTTCTTT.

The chain is built from TRBV11-2 and TRBJ2-1; 8 bases agree with TRBD2. CDR1 and CDR2 from the germline V gene are SGHAT and FQNNGV. This CDR3 has 14 residues. Trimming at V came to 1 base and at J to 9 bases, leaving 5 bases not matched to a gene. The CDR3 is CASSLATGGGEQFF. The DNA for the CDR3 is TGTGCCAGCAGCTTAGCCACGGGGGGGGGTGAGCAGTTCTTC.

CDR3 protein: CSVGGVGTGELFF. The DNA of the CDR3 is TGCAGCGTTGGCGGGGTCGGCACCGGGGAGCTGTTTTTT. The chain uses TRBV29-1 and TRBJ2-2; D possibly corresponds to TRBD2 (6 bases). The CDR3 length is 13 residues. The V end was cut by 4 bases, the J end by 4 bases, with 10 bases between. Per germline, CDR1 SQVTM and CDR2 ANQGSEA.

This clone was observed a single time. The rearrangement links TRBV6-1 to TRBJ2-1; D uncertain. V lost 8 bases to trimming and J lost 9 bases, with 17 bases between them. The CDR3 runs 13 residues. The germline gives CDR1 MNHNS, CDR2 SASEGT. In DNA form, the CDR3 reads TGTGCCAGCCGCAAAAATACGGCCGGTGAGCAGTTCTTC. This sequence encodes CASRKNTAGEQFF.

This clone was observed once. The V call is TRBV7-2, the J call TRBJ1-4, with TRBD1 as a possible D gene (5 bases). The CDR3 contains 16 residues. With 0 bases removed from V and 2 bases from J, the gap between germline ends came to 10 bases. Germline CDR1 reads SGHTA; CDR2 reads FQGNSA. The DNA for the CDR3 is TGTGCCAGCAGCTTAGCTTGGGGGACGACTAATGAAAAACTGTTTTTT. This sequence encodes CASSLAWGTTNEKLFF.

The J gene is TRBJ1-2, the V gene TRBV11-1, with D unclear. V lost 1 base and J 4 bases, leaving 10 bases between the germline ends. This CDR3 has 14 amino acids. Germline CDR1 reads SGHAT; CDR2 reads FQDESV (reference sequence). In DNA form, the CDR3 reads TGTGCCAGCAGCTTAGAGGGCCGCAGCTATGGCTACACCTTC. Its protein product is CASSLEGRSYGYTF.